This T cell receptor (beta chain) was recovered during a study of control samples from healthy donors and cancer patients. Per germline, CDR1 ENHRY and CDR2 SYGVKD. This CDR3 contains 16 residues. Trimming removed 2 bases from V and 6 bases from J; junction bases left unmatched: 8. Assay used: immunoSEQ multiplex PCR; TCRdb lists only in-frame clones, some missing. This sample has 190,000 or so clones, with 90% to 95% found just once. Input material: blood. This receptor was obtained from a man in his late teens or twenties in good health. The chain is built from TRBV10-3 and TRBJ2-3; TRBD1 aligns across 10 bases. CDR3 sequence: CAISEGDRGFSDTQYF. In DNA form, the CDR3 reads TGTGCCATCAGTGAGGGGGACAGGGGTTTTTCGGATACGCAGTATTTT.